The sequence of this T cell receptor (beta chain) was determined in a study of cytomegalovirus exposure and HLA in healthy donors. Study conclusions and caveats: Highly shared sequence variants in one cluster were likely a sequencing artifact. Most CMV-associated TCR beta chains were later found to appear HLA-restricted.

V was shortened by 2 bases and J by 5 bases, with 15 bases between the two germline ends. This CDR3 region has 15 residues. Germline-derived CDR1 and CDR2 are ENHRY and SYGVKD. A note on this clone: Its target is unknown.

PCR employed 60 Vbeta and 13 Jbeta primers. Libraries were prepared by immunoSEQ multiplex PCR; TCRdb keeps only in-frame clonotypes and omits some of them. The sample has about 75,000 clones; 84% are singletons. The sequenced material came from PBMCs. This TCR came from a man between 65 and 85 years old in good health and CMV-seropositive. V and J are TRBV10-3 and TRBJ1-2, with D possibly TRBD1 on 6 matching bases. CDR3 coding DNA: TGTGCCATCAGTGAGACCAGGGGCTATTCTTATGGCTACACCTTC. Its protein is CAISETRGYSYGYTF.